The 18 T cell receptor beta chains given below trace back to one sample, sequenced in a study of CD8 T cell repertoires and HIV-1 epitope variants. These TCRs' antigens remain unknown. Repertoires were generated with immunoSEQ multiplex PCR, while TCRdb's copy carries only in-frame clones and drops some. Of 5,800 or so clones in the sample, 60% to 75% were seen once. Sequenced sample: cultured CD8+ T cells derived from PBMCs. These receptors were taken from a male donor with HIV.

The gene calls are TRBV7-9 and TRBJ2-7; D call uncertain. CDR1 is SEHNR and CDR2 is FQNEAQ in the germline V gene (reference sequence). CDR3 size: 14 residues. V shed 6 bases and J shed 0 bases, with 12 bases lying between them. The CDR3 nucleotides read TGTGCCAGCAGTCATATACAGAGCTCCTACGAGCAGTACTTC. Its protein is CASSHIQSSYEQYF.

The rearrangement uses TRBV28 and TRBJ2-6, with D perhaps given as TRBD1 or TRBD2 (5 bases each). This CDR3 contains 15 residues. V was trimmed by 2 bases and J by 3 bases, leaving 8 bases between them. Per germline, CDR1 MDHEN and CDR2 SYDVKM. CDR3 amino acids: CASSLSGGGANVLTF. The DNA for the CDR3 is TGTGCCAGCAGTTTAAGTGGGGGTGGGGCCAACGTCCTGACTTTC.

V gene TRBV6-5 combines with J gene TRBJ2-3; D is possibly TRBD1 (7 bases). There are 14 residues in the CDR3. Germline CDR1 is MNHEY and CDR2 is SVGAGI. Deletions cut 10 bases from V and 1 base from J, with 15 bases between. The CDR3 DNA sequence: TGTGCCACCGCGCAGGGGGGTGGCACAGATACGCAGTATTTT. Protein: CATAQGGGTDTQYF.

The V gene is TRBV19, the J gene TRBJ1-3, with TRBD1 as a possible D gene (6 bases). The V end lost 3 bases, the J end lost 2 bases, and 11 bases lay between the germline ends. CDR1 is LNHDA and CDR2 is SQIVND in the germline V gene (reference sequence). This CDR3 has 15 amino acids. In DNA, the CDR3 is TGTGCCAGTAGTATGCTCCGGGACACTGGAAACACCATATATTTT. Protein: CASSMLRDTGNTIYF. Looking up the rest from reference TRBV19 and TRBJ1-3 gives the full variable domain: DGGITQSPKYLFRKEGQNVTLSCEQNLNHDAMYWYRQDPGQGLRLIYYSQIVNDFQKGDIAEGYSVSREKKESFPLTVTSAQKNPTAFYLCASSMLRDTGNTIYFGEGSWLTVV.

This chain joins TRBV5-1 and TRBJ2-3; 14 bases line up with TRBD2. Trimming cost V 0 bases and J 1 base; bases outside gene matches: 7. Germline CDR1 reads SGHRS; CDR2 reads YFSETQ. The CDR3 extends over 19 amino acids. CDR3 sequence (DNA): TGCGCCAGCAGCTTGGGACTAGCGGGAGGGCCCCTTGGCACAGATACGCAGTATTTT. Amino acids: CASSLGLAGGPLGTDTQYF.

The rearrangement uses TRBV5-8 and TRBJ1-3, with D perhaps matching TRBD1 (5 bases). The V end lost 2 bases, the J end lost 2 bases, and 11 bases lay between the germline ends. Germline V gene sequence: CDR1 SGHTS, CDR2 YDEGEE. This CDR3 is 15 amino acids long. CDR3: CASSFGRDPGNTIYF. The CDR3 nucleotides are TGTGCCAGCAGCTTCGGACGGGACCCTGGAAACACCATATATTTT.

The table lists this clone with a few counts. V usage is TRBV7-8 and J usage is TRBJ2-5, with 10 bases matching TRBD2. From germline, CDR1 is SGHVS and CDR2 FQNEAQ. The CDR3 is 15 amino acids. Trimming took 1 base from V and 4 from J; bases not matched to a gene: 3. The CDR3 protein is CASSLVASGGETQYF. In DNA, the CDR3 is TGTGCCAGCAGCTTAGTGGCTAGCGGGGGAGAGACCCAGTACTTC.

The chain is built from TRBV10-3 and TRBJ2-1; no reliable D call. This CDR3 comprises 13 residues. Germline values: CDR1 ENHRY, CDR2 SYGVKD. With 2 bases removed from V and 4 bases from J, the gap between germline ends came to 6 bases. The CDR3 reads CAISERLYNEQFF. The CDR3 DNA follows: TGTGCCATCAGTGAGCGCTTATACAATGAGCAGTTCTTC.

The CDR3 spells CASSIGGAEKLFF. The CDR3 bases are TGTGCCAGTAGTATCGGGGGTGCGGAAAAACTGTTTTTT. J is TRBJ1-4 and V is TRBV19; D may be TRBD1 (5 bases). V shed 3 bases and J shed 8 bases, with 10 bases lying between them. This CDR3 contains 13 residues. Germline lookup yields CDR1 LNHDA and CDR2 SQIVND (reference sequence).

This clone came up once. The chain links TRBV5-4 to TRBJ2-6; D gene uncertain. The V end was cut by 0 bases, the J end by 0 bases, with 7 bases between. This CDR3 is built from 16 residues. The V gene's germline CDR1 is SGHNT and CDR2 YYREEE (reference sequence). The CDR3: CASSLGVDSGANVLTF. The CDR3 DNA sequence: TGTGCCAGCAGCTTGGGAGTTGACTCTGGGGCCAACGTCCTGACTTTC.

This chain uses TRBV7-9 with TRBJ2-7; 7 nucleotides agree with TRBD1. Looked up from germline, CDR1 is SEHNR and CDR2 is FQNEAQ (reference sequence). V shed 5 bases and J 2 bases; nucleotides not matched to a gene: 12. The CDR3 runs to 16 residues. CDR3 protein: CASSTSIQGPAYEQYF. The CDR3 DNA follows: TGTGCCAGCAGCACCTCCATACAGGGGCCCGCCTACGAGCAGTACTTC.

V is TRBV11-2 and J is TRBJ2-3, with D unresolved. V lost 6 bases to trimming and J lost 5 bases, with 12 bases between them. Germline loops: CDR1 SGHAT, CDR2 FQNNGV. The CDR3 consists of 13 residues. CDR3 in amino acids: CASSRRSVDTQYF. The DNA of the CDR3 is TGTGCCAGCAGTCGAAGGAGCGTAGATACGCAGTATTTT.

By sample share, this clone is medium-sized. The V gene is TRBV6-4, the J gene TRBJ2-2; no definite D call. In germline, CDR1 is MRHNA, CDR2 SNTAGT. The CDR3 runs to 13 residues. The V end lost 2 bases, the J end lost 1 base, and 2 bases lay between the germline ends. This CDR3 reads CASSDRNTGELFF. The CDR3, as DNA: TGTGCCAGCAGTGACAGGAACACCGGGGAGCTGTTTTTT.

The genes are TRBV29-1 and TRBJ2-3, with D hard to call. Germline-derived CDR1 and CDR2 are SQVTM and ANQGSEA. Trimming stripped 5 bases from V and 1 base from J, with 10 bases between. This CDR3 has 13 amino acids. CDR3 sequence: CSVSLTGTDTQYF. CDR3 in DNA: TGCAGCGTTTCGTTAACCGGCACAGATACGCAGTATTTT.

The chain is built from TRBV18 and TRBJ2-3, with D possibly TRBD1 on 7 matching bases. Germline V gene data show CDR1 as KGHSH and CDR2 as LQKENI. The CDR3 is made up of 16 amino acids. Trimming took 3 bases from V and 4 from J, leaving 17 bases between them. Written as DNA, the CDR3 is TGTGCCAGCTCACCGCGACAGGGAGGTAGGGCAGATACGCAGTATTTT. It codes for CASSPRQGGRADTQYF.

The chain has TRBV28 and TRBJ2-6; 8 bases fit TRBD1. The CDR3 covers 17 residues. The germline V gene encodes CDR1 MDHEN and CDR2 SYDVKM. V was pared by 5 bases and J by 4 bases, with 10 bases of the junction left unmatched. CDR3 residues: CASSPPQGAGGANVLTF. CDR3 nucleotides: TGTGCCAGCAGTCCGCCGCAGGGGGCAGGAGGGGCCAACGTCCTGACTTTC.

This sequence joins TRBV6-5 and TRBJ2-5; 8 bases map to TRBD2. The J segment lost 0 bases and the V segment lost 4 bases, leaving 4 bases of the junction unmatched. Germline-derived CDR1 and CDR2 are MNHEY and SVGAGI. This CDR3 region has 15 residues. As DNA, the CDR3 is TGTGCCAGCAGTTTGTTAGCGGGGCACCAAGAGACCCAGTACTTC. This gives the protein CASSLLAGHQETQYF.

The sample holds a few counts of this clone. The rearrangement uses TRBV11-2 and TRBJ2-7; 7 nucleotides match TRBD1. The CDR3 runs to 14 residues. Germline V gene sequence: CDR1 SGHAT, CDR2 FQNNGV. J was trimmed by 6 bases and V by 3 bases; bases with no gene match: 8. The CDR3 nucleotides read TGTGCCAGCAGCTTGGGCCAGGGGGTAGCCGAGCAGTACTTC. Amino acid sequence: CASSLGQGVAEQYF. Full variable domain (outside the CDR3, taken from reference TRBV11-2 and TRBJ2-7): EAGVAQSPRYKIIEKRQSVAFWCNPISGHATLYWYQQILGQGPKLLIQFQNNGVVDDSQLPKDRFSAERLKGVDSTLKIQPAKLEDSAVYLCASSLGQGVAEQYFGPGTRLTVT.